These 18 T cell receptor beta chains came from one sample sequenced in a study of CD8+CD57+ T cells in acquired aplastic anemia. Patients picked for sequencing had shown CD8+CD57+ cell expansion detected by flow cytometry. Template material for TCR beta VDJ and CDR3 profiling consisted of genomic DNA. Each CDR3 protein is one row after TCRdb ran MiXCR on the reads. The table shows fewer than 200,000 distinct CDR3 sequences, with 40% to 55% occurring only once. Sequencing input: sorted CD4+, CD8+, or CD8+CD57+ T cells (not recorded which) from PBMCs. These receptors were obtained from a human donor with aplastic anemia.

This clonotype is a singleton in its sample. The chain links TRBV20-1 to TRBJ2-5, with D uncertain. The V end was cut by 6 bases, the J end by 3 bases, with 11 bases between. The CDR3 length is 12 residues. CDR1 is DFQATT and CDR2 is SNEGSKA in the germline V gene (reference sequence). The CDR3 protein is CSASSLEETQYF. The CDR3 nucleotides read TGCAGTGCCAGCAGCTTAGAAGAGACCCAGTACTTC.

The J gene is TRBJ1-1, the V gene TRBV15, with TRBD1 identical over 9 bases. The CDR3 spans 21 residues. Germline trimming cut 0 bases from V and 5 bases from J; bases unmatched to any gene: 22. Looked up from germline, CDR1 is LNHNV and CDR2 is YYDKDF (reference sequence). The CDR3 nucleotides are TGTGCCACCAGCAGAGATTCCCCAAAATGGGACAGGGCTGACCGTTGGACTGAAGCTTTCTTT. This codes for CATSRDSPKWDRADRWTEAFF.

The J gene is TRBJ1-6, the V gene TRBV2, with D uncertain. Germline V gives CDR1 SNHLY, CDR2 FYNNEI. This CDR3 contains 11 residues. Trimming pared 5 bases from V and 6 bases from J, leaving 2 bases between. CDR3 in DNA: TGTGCCAGCAGTCTTAATTCACCCCTCCACTTT. Translating gives CASSLNSPLHF.

This clonotype has at least ten counts. This chain links TRBV10-2 with TRBJ2-5, with TRBD1 matching over 10 bases. Looked up from germline, CDR1 is WSHSY and CDR2 is SAAADI. V shed 9 bases and J 5 bases; nucleotides not matched to a gene: 9. The CDR3 has 14 residues. The chain's CDR3 is CASRWGQGLETQYF. The DNA for the CDR3 is TGCGCCAGTCGGTGGGGACAGGGGCTGGAGACCCAGTACTTC.

There are many counts of this clonotype. The chain recombines TRBV20-1 with TRBJ1-2; TRBD1 matches at 8 bases. The CDR3 contains 13 residues. Germline values: CDR1 DFQATT, CDR2 SNEGSKA (reference sequence). The V and J ends lost 8 bases and 5 bases, in that order; junction bases with no gene match: 10. CDR3 amino acids: CSPTQGQAYGYTF. DNA for the CDR3: TGCAGTCCAACTCAGGGACAGGCTTATGGCTACACCTTC.

Details on this clonotype: This may be a read error: a much more frequent sequence differs by one nucleotide. Because the CDR3's place on the DNA is in doubt, the DNA is left out and the CDR3 is given as listed by TCRdb. V and J are TRBV12-3 or TRBV12-4 and TRBJ1-3; no check of the table's D call, TRBD1, against the DNA was made. The CDR3 length is 15 residues, termini included. The CDR3 region is CASSFGGGAGNTIHF.

There are a few counts of this clonotype. V and J are TRBV24-1 and TRBJ2-7, with D possibly being TRBD2 (5 bases). Germline V gene lookup returns CDR1 KGHDR and CDR2 SFDVKD. The length of the CDR3 is 12 residues. V lost 4 bases and J lost 2, with 5 bases in between. The CDR3 here is CATSDGAYEQYF. DNA of the CDR3: TGTGCCACCAGTGACGGGGCCTACGAGCAGTACTTC.

The table lists this clonotype with many counts. The gene calls are TRBV2 and TRBJ2-2; 12 nucleotides agree with TRBD1. CDR1 is SNHLY and CDR2 is FYNNEI in the germline V gene. The CDR3 is 15 residues long. V gave up 8 bases and J gave up 6 bases; unmatched junction bases: 7. In DNA form, the CDR3 reads TGTGCCAGCTCTGGGACAGGGGGCTTTTCCGGGGAGCTGTTTTTT. The encoded protein is CASSGTGGFSGELFF.

The chain couples TRBV6-4 to TRBJ2-7; no clear D gene. Germline assignment: CDR1 MRHNA and CDR2 SNTAGT. The CDR3 is made up of 13 amino acids. Trimming left V 6 bases short and J 6 bases short, with 15 bases between. DNA for the CDR3: TGTGCCAGCAGCGAAGACACGCGCTCCGAGCAGTACTTC. It yields the protein CASSEDTRSEQYF.

Note on this clonotype: Possible read error: a much larger clone is one base away. The chain combines TRBV6-1 with TRBJ1-5; D gene unclear. CDR3 length: 15 residues. Germline V gene lookup returns CDR1 MNHNS and CDR2 SASEGT. V was shortened by 7 bases and J by 4 bases, with 17 bases between the two germline ends. The CDR3: CASIQPGIVNQPQHF. CDR3 DNA sequence: TGTGCCAGCATCCAACCCGGGATAGTGAATCAGCCCCAGCATTTT.

Worth noting for this clonotype: This may be a read error, as it is one base from a much larger clone. This chain uses TRBV7-2 with TRBJ2-7; D is unresolved. Per germline, CDR1 SGHTA and CDR2 FQGNSA. The CDR3 contains 12 residues. For the CDR3, the DNA is TGTGCCGGCAGCTTAAGGTCCTACGAGCAGTACTTC. This translates into CAGSLRSYEQYF.

V and J are TRBV24-1 and TRBJ1-4, with TRBD1 identical over 7 bases. With V trimmed by 2 bases and J by 5 bases, 1 base remained unmatched. The CDR3 extends over 14 amino acids. The germline CDR1 and CDR2 sequences are KGHDR and SFDVKD. The CDR3 region is CATSDSTGNEKLFF. The CDR3 DNA reads TGTGCCACCAGTGATTCGACAGGGAATGAAAAACTGTTTTTT.

As to this clonotype: The CDR3 end shows no conserved phenylalanine or tryptophan, and so a read error is likely. The chain has TRBV12-3 or TRBV12-4 and TRBJ2-1; D is tentatively TRBD1 or TRBD2 (5 bases each). This CDR3 is built from 14 residues. The CDR3 protein is CASRGVLSYSEQFL. The CDR3 nucleotides are TGTGCCAGCAGGGGGGTCCTGTCCTACAGTGAGCAGTTCCTC.

As to this clonotype: It may be a read error: a sequence one base away is much more abundant. The V call is TRBV6-6, the J call TRBJ1-1, with D unclear. The CDR3 runs 16 residues. Germline V gives CDR1 MNHNY, CDR2 SVGAGI (reference sequence). The CDR3 here is CASSYSSGLMNTEASF. CDR3 coding DNA: TGTGCCAGCAGTTACTCGAGCGGGTTGATGAACACTGAAGCTTCCTTT.

The gene calls are TRBV15 and TRBJ2-5, with 7 bases identical to TRBD2. The CDR3 is 17 residues long. Trimming cost V 1 base and J 5 bases; bases outside gene matches: 13. The germline V gene encodes CDR1 LNHNV and CDR2 YYDKDF (reference sequence). The CDR3 here is CATSRVAGVGIGETQYF. The CDR3 nucleotides read TGTGCCACCAGCAGAGTGGCGGGGGTTGGTATAGGGGAGACCCAGTACTTC.

At least ten counts were recorded for this clonotype. This chain connects TRBV20-1 to TRBJ2-5; 12 bases fit TRBD2. Germline V gene data show CDR1 as DFQATT and CDR2 as SNEGSKA (reference sequence). With 6 bases clipped from V and 5 bases from J, the junction kept 10 bases outside the gene matches. The CDR3 is 15 amino acids. The CDR3 DNA is TGCAGTGCCCCGACTAGCGGGGGAAGACGGGAGACCCAGTACTTC. Protein product: CSAPTSGGRRETQYF.

This chain connects TRBV24-1 to TRBJ2-3; 8 bases line up with TRBD1. This CDR3 region has 16 residues. Trimming took 3 bases from V and 1 from J; bases not matched to a gene: 5. Germline-derived CDR1 and CDR2 are KGHDR and SFDVKD. In nucleotides, the CDR3 is TGTGCCACCAGTGATGGACAGGGAGGCCGCACAGATACGCAGTATTTT. This translates into CATSDGQGGRTDTQYF.

This clonotype came up many times. One junction end does not reproduce the germline sequence, and a read error may be involved. The chain recombines TRBV5-4 with TRBJ2-1; the D gene is possibly TRBD1 (5 bases). This CDR3 is built from 13 residues. Germline V CDR1 and CDR2: SGHNT, YYREEE (reference sequence). For the CDR3, the DNA is TGTGCCAGCACCCCCAACAGGACGCAGTTCTTCGTTTTC. It yields the protein CASTPNRTQFFVF.